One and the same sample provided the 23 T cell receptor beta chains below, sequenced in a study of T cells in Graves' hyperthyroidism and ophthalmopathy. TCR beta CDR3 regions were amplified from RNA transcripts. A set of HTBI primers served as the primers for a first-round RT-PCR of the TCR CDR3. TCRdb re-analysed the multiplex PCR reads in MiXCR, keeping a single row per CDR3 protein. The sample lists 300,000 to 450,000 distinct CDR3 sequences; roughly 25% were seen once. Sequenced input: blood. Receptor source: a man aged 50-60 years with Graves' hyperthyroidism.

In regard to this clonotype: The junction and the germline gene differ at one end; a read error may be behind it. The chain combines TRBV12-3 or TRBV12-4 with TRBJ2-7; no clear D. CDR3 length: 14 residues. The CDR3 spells CASSLERRAYERYF. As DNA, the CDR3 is TGTGCCAGCAGTTTAGAAAGGAGAGCCTACGAGCGGTACTTC.

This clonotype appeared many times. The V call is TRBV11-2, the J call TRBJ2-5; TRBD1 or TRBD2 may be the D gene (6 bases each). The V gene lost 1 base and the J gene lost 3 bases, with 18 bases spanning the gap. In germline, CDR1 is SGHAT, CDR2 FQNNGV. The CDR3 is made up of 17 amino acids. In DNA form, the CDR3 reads TGTGCCAGCAGCTTAGGAGGGTGGGGGGCTATCGAAGAGACCCAGTACTTC. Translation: CASSLGGWGAIEETQYF. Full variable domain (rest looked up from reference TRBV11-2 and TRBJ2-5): EAGVAQSPRYKIIEKRQSVAFWCNPISGHATLYWYQQILGQGPKLLIQFQNNGVVDDSQLPKDRFSAERLKGVDSTLKIQPAKLEDSAVYLCASSLGGWGAIEETQYFGPGTRLLVL.

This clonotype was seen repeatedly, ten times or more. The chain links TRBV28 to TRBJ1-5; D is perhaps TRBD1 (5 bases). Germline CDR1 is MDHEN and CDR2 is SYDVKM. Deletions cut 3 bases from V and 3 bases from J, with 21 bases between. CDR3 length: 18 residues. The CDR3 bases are TGTGCCAGCAGTTTTTTGGTGTCAGGGAAGGGCTACAATCAGCCCCAGCATTTT. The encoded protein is CASSFLVSGKGYNQPQHF.

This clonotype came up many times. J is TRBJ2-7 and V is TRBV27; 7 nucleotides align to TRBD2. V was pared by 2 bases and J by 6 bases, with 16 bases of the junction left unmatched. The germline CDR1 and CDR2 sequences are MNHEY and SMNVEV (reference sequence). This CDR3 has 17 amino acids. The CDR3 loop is CASSLSAARTSPLEQYF. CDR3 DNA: TGTGCCAGCAGTTTAAGCGCCGCCAGGACTAGTCCCCTCGAGCAGTACTTC.

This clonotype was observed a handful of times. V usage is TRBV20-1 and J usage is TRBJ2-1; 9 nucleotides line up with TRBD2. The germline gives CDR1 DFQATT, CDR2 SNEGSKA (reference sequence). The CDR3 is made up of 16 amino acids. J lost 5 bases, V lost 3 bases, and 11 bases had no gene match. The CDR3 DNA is TGCAGTGCTAGTGGGGTTAGCGGGAGTGTCGACAATGAGCAGTTCTTC. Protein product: CSASGVSGSVDNEQFF.

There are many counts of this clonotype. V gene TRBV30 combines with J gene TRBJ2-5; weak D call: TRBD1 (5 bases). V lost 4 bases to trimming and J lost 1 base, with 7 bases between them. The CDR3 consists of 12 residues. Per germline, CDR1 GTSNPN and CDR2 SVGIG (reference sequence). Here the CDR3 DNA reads TGTGCCTGGACAGACAGCCAAGAGACCCAGTACTTC. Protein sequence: CAWTDSQETQYF.

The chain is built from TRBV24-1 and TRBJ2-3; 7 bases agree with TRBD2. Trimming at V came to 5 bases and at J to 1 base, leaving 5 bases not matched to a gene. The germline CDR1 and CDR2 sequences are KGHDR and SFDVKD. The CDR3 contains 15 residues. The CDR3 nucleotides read TGTGCCACCAGTGCCCGGGGGGAGGGCACAGATACGCAGTATTTT. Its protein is CATSARGEGTDTQYF.

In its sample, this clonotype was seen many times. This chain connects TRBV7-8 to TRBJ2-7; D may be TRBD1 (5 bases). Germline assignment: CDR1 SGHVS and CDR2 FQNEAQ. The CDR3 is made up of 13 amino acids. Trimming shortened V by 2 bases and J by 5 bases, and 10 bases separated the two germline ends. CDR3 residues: CASSLRQGHEQYF. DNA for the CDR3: TGTGCCAGCAGCTTAAGGCAGGGCCACGAGCAGTACTTC.

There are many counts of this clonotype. The DNA of the CDR3 is TGTGCCAGCAGCTTTCTAGGCCTAGCGGGAATAGGGGAGACCCAGTACTTC. Translated, it gives CASSFLGLAGIGETQYF. The V gene is TRBV7-2, the J gene TRBJ2-5, with TRBD2 matching 9 bases. The CDR3 is 17 amino acids. The J segment lost 5 bases and the V segment lost 3 bases, leaving 13 bases of the junction unmatched. Germline V gene data show CDR1 as SGHTA and CDR2 as FQGNSA.

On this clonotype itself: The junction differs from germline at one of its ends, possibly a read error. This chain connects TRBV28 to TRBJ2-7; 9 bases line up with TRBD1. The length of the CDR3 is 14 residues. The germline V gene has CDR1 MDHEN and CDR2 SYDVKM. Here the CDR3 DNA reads TGTGCCAGTAAGCCTGGGACAGGGCTATACGACCAGTACTTC. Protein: CASKPGTGLYDQYF.

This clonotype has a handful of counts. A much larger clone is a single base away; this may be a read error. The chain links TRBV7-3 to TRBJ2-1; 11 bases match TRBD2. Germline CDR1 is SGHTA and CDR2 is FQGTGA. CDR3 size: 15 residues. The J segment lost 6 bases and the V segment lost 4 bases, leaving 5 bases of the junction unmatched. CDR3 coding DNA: TGTGCCAGCAGCTCAACTAGCGGGAGATCCAATGAGCAGTTCTTC. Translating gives CASSSTSGRSNEQFF.

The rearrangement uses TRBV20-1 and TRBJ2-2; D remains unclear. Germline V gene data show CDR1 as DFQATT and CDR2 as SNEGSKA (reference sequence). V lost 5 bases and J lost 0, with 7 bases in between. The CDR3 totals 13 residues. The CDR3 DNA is TGCAGTGCTTCCAGCGCGAACACCGGGGAGCTGTTTTTT. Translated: CSASSANTGELFF.

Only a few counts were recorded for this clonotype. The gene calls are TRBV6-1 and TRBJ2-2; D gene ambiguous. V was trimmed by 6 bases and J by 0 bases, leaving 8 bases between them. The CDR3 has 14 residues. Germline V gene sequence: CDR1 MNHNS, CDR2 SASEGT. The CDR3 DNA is TGTGCCAGCAGATTTCAGGCGAACACCGGGGAGCTGTTTTTT. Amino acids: CASRFQANTGELFF.

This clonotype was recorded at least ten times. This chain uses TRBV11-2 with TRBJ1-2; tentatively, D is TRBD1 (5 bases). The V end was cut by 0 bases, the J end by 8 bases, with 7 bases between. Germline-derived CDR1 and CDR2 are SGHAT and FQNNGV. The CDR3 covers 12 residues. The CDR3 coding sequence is TGTGCCAGCAGCTTAGAAGGGGAAGGCTACACCTTC. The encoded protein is CASSLEGEGYTF.

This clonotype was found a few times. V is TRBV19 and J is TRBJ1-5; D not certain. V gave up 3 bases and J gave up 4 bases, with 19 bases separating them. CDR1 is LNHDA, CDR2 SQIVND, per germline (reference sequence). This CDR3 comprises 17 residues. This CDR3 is CASSIGGQLPRNQPQHF. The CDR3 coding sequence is TGTGCCAGTAGTATCGGAGGCCAGTTACCGCGTAATCAGCCCCAGCATTTT.

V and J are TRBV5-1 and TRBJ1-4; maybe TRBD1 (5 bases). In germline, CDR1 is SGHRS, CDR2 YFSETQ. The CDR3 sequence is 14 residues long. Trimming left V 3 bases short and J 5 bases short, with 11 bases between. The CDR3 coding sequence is TGCGCCAGCAGCTCCCAGGGTGGAAATGAAAAACTGTTTTTT. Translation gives CASSSQGGNEKLFF.

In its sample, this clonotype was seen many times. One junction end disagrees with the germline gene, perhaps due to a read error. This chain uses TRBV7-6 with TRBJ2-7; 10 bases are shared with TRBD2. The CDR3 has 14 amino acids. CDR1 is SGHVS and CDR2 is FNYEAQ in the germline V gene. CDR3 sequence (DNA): TGTGCCAGCAGCCTAGCGGGAGCGACCCCCGAGCAGTACTTC. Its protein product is CASSLAGATPEQYF.

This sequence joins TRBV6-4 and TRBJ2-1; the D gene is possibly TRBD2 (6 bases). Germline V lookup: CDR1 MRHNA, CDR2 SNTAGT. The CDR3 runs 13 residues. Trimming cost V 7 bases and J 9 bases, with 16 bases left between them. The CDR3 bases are TGTGCCAGCACCACGACGACTAGTAGTGAGCAGTTCTTC. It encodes CASTTTTSSEQFF.

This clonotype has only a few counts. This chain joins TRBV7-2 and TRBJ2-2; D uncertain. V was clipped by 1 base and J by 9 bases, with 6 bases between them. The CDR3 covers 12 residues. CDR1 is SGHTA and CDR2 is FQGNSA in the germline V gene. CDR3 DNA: TGTGCCAGCAGCTTAGTTTTCAGGGAGCTGTTTTTT. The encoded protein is CASSLVFRELFF.

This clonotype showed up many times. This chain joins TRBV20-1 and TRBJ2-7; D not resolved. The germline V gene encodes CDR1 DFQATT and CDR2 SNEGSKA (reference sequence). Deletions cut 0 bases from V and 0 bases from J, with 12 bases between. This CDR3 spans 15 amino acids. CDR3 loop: CSARDYLESSYEQYF. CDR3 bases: TGCAGTGCTAGAGATTATTTGGAGAGCTCCTACGAGCAGTACTTC.

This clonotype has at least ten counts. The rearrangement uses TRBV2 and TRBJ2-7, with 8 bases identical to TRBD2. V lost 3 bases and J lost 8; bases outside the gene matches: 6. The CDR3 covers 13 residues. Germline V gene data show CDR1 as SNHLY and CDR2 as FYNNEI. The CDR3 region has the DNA TGTGCCAGCAGTGAGACGACTAGCGTAAAGCAGTACTTC. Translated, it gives CASSETTSVKQYF.

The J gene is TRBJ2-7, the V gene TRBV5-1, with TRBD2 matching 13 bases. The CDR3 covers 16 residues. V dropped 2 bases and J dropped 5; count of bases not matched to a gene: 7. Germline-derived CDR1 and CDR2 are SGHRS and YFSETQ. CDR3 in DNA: TGCGCCAGCAGCTTTGACACTAGCGGGAGGGCAAACGAGCAGTACTTC. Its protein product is CASSFDTSGRANEQYF.

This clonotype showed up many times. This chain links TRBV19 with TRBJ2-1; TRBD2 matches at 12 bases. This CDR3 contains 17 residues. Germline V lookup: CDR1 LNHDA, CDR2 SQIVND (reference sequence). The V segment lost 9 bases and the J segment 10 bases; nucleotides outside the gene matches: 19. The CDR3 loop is CASRDPSGRARLAEQFF. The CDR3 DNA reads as TGTGCCAGCAGGGACCCTAGCGGGAGGGCCCGCTTAGCGGAGCAGTTCTTC.